This note documents a single T cell receptor beta chain sequence. Antigen specificity is unknown. MiXCR was run by TCRdb on the reads, yielding one entry per CDR3 protein. The repertoire holds approximately 750,000 distinct CDR3 sequences, with 35% as singletons. The sample comes from a study of T cell repertoires in cytomegalovirus infection. On the study more broadly: Both CMV infection and a matching HLA type were indicated by public TCR beta signatures. General study points: People with CMV and the relevant HLA were identified by cumulative public TCR beta family frequency. HLA-C-restricted CMV-specific TCR beta clonotypes prevailed in the ex vivo response.

This CDR3 is 15 amino acids long. Germline trimming cut 4 bases from V and 6 bases from J; bases unmatched to any gene: 7. Germline V lookup: CDR1 SGHNT, CDR2 YENEEA. The receptor's source is a human donor in good health (CMV status not recorded). Some clones in this sample may be carry-over from other donors' samples. The chain couples TRBV11-3 to TRBJ2-1, with TRBD1 identical over 9 bases. Sequences were obtained from PBMCs. The DNA of the CDR3 is TGTGCCAGCAGCTCGGGACAGGGCCCTTTCAATGAGCAGTTCTTC. The encoded protein is CASSSGQGPFNEQFF.